This passage covers 18 T cell receptor beta chains from one sample sequenced in a study of OX40 agonist ivuxolimab in advanced cancers. Sequencing used immunoSEQ multiplex PCR; TCRdb keeps in-frame clones, though not all of them. The table records tens of thousands of clones, 89% of them present only once. This specimen was CD4+ or CD8+ T cells sorted from blood, taken in a trial of the OX40 agonist ivuxolimab. These receptors were collected from an adult with an advanced solid tumor such as melanoma, head and neck, liver or kidney cancer.

The chain uses TRBV5-4 and TRBJ2-5, with D perhaps matching TRBD1 (6 bases). Germline CDR1 is SGHNT and CDR2 is YYREEE (reference sequence). This CDR3 spans 15 amino acids. Trimming left V 4 bases short and J 2 bases short, with 15 bases between. CDR3 region: CASSGPTGIQETQYF. In DNA form, the CDR3 reads TGTGCCAGCAGCGGACCAACAGGGATACAAGAGACCCAGTACTTC.

J is TRBJ1-2 and V is TRBV5-8, with D possibly being TRBD1 (6 bases). Trimming shortened V by 3 bases and J by 8 bases, and 20 bases separated the two germline ends. The CDR3 consists of 15 residues. From germline, CDR1 is SGHTS and CDR2 YDEGEE. The CDR3 protein is CASSWGRRGGEGYTF. For the CDR3, the DNA is TGTGCCAGCAGCTGGGGGCGTCGGGGGGGCGAGGGCTACACCTTC. Complete variable domain (other parts from reference TRBV5-8 and TRBJ1-2): EAGVTQSPTHLIKTRGQQATLRCSPISGHTSVYWYQQALGLGLQFLLWYDEGEERNRGNFPPRFSGRQFPNYSSELNVNALELEDSALYLCASSWGRRGGEGYTFGSGTRLTVV.

This clone was detected once. This chain links TRBV7-6 with TRBJ1-4, with a weak D call TRBD1 (5 bases). The CDR3 runs 15 residues. Germline assignment: CDR1 SGHVS and CDR2 FNYEAQ. V was cut by 3 bases and J by 7 bases, with 15 bases left in between. CDR3 sequence reads: CASSFGAGGGEKLFF. CDR3 nucleotide sequence: TGTGCCAGCAGCTTTGGGGCCGGTGGTGGTGAAAAACTGTTTTTT.

This sequence joins TRBV28 and TRBJ1-2; no firm D call. V dropped 2 bases and J dropped 4 bases, with 5 bases sitting between them. Germline V gene sequence: CDR1 MDHEN, CDR2 SYDVKM. This CDR3 is 12 amino acids long. The CDR3 reads CASSLSAYGYTF. DNA for the CDR3: TGTGCCAGCAGTTTAAGCGCCTATGGCTACACCTTC.

This sequence joins TRBV27 and TRBJ1-1; TRBD1 is a possible D gene (6 bases). V was trimmed by 1 base and J by 3 bases, leaving 12 bases between them. From germline, CDR1 is MNHEY and CDR2 SMNVEV (reference sequence). The length of the CDR3 is 15 residues. The CDR3: CASSLFPRGDTEAFF. CDR3 DNA sequence: TGTGCCAGCAGTTTATTCCCCAGGGGAGACACTGAAGCTTTCTTT.

The chain links TRBV7-9 to TRBJ2-2; possibly TRBD1 for D (6 bases). The V end was cut by 8 bases, the J end by 9 bases, with 13 bases between. The CDR3 is made up of 12 amino acids. The germline V gene has CDR1 SEHNR and CDR2 FQNEAQ (reference sequence). CDR3 loop: CASETGRRELFF. The CDR3 DNA sequence: TGTGCCAGCGAAACAGGGAGAAGGGAGCTGTTTTTT.

This clone turned up a few times. The chain's CDR3 is CASSPSTTWGPNEQFF. CDR3 nucleotides: TGTGCCAGCAGCCCCTCGACGACGTGGGGGCCTAATGAGCAGTTCTTC. This rearrangement joins TRBV7-3 to TRBJ2-1, with D perhaps matching TRBD1 (6 bases). This CDR3 has 16 residues. Germline V CDR1 and CDR2: SGHTA, FQGTGA. Trimming took 5 bases from V and 7 from J, leaving 21 bases between them.

The rearrangement joins TRBV9 to TRBJ2-7, with D possibly TRBD2 on 7 matching bases. CDR3 size: 14 residues. Trimming removed 3 bases at V and 1 base at J, with 11 bases between. Germline V CDR1 and CDR2: SGDLS, YYNGEE. The CDR3 bases are TGTGCCAGCAGCGAGGGAGGGGGGTCCTACGAGCAGTACTTC. Its translation is CASSEGGGSYEQYF.

The J gene is TRBJ2-7, the V gene TRBV5-1; D not resolved. Trimming removed 4 bases from V and 3 bases from J, with 8 bases in between. The CDR3 has 12 residues. The germline CDR1 and CDR2 sequences are SGHRS and YFSETQ. The CDR3 DNA sequence: TGCGCCAGCAGCCCGGGTCACTACGAGCAGTACTTC. This sequence encodes CASSPGHYEQYF.

V and J are TRBV5-1 and TRBJ2-7, with 8 bases matching TRBD1. The V segment lost 3 bases and the J segment 5 bases; nucleotides outside the gene matches: 4. This CDR3 region has 13 residues. Germline assignment: CDR1 SGHRS and CDR2 YFSETQ. CDR3 coding DNA: TGCGCCAGCAGCTCGGGACAGGCCCACGAGCAGTACTTC. It is translated as CASSSGQAHEQYF.

V gene TRBV7-3 combines with J gene TRBJ2-3; tentative D call: TRBD2 (5 bases). From germline, CDR1 is SGHTA and CDR2 FQGTGA. V lost 2 bases to trimming and J lost 3 bases, with 9 bases between them. The CDR3 runs to 14 residues. The CDR3 DNA is TGTGCCAGCAGCTTATGGGAGATGACAGATACGCAGTATTTT. Its protein is CASSLWEMTDTQYF.

The chain couples TRBV28 to TRBJ1-1; 7 bases map to TRBD1. The CDR3 has 15 residues. The V segment lost 5 bases and the J segment 2 bases; nucleotides outside the gene matches: 8. Germline values: CDR1 MDHEN, CDR2 SYDVKM. CDR3 bases: TGTGCCAGCAGTACCACCGGACAGGCTAACACTGAAGCTTTCTTT. Its protein is CASSTTGQANTEAFF.

The rearrangement joins TRBV5-1 to TRBJ1-2; maybe TRBD1 (6 bases). There are 13 residues in the CDR3. CDR1 and CDR2 (germline): SGHRS, YFSETQ. Trimming cost V 4 bases and J 8 bases, with 15 bases left between them. The CDR3 DNA reads as TGCGCCAGCAGCCCGGGGGCGGGTGTCGGCTACACCTTC. Translated: CASSPGAGVGYTF. The full variable domain, rest sourced from reference TRBV5-1 and TRBJ1-2, is KAGVTQTPRYLIKTRGQQVTLSCSPISGHRSVSWYQQTPGQGLQFLFEYFSETQRNKGNFPGRFSGRQFSNSRSEMNVSTLELGDSALYLCASSPGAGVGYTFGSGTRLTVV.

In its sample, this clone was seen once. V gene TRBV15 combines with J gene TRBJ1-1, with a weak D call TRBD1 (6 bases). Per germline, CDR1 LNHNV and CDR2 YYDKDF (reference sequence). This CDR3 spans 14 amino acids. V lost 0 bases, J lost 7 bases, and 12 bases lay in between. CDR3 sequence: CATSRDLGGREAFF. DNA for the CDR3: TGTGCCACCAGCAGAGATTTGGGGGGGCGTGAAGCTTTCTTT.

V and J are TRBV11-2 and TRBJ2-7, with 8 bases aligning to TRBD2. Unmatched junction bases numbered 7, after V lost 1 base and J lost 5 bases. The CDR3 covers 15 residues. CDR1 SGHAT and CDR2 FQNNGV come from the germline V gene. CDR3 loop: CASSLVGGGPNEQYF. The CDR3 nucleotides read TGTGCCAGCAGCTTAGTCGGGGGGGGGCCCAACGAGCAGTACTTC.

As to this clone: Other nucleotide sequences in the sample specify the same CDR3. The chain employs TRBV18 and TRBJ2-7, with D hard to call. Germline V gene lookup returns CDR1 KGHSH and CDR2 LQKENI. Trimming removed 0 bases from V and 3 bases from J, with 6 bases in between. The CDR3 length is 13 residues. The CDR3 is CASSPPSSYEQYF. The DNA of the CDR3 is TGTGCCAGCTCACCACCTTCCAGCTACGAGCAGTACTTC.

The chain employs TRBV19 and TRBJ2-5, with D tentatively TRBD2 (6 bases). Between the trimmed V and J ends, which lost 5 bases and 5 bases, there was a span of 21 bases. The length of the CDR3 is 16 residues. CDR1 and CDR2 from the germline V gene are LNHDA and SQIVND (reference sequence). CDR3 amino acids: CASSPLGGRDGETQYF. CDR3 sequence (DNA): TGTGCCAGTAGTCCCCTCGGGGGAAGGGATGGGGAGACCCAGTACTTC.

The chain employs TRBV20-1 and TRBJ2-5; no clear D. Germline V gene data show CDR1 as DFQATT and CDR2 as SNEGSKA (reference sequence). The germline V and J ends were trimmed by 6 bases and 2 bases, with 7 bases remaining between them. The length of the CDR3 is 11 residues. In DNA, the CDR3 is TGCAGTGCCGCATCTCAAGAGACCCAGTACTTC. Translated, it gives CSAASQETQYF.